The 6 T cell receptor beta chains below come from one sample, sequenced in a study of beta chain features in type 1 diabetes. Notes on the study in general: Moderately but significantly shorter TCRB CDR3s were found in Type 1 diabetes patients in all four CD4+ subsets.

Every bit of the isolated RNA underwent reverse transcription, so sequencing read expressed TCRB transcripts. The method was immunoSEQ multiplex PCR; TCRdb's version includes in-frame clones alone and lacks a portion of them. The profile covers more than 250,000 clones, with roughly an eighth appearing a single time and around 0.016% taken by the ten largest. These receptors have no identified antigens. Sequenced: naive CD4+ T cells from blood. The receptors stem from a man aged 30-40 years with type 1 diabetes.

This clone was seen more than once but under ten times. CDR3 region: CATSREGRGFRAYNEQFF. Written as DNA, the CDR3 is TGTGCCACCAGCAGAGAAGGCAGGGGGTTCCGAGCCTACAATGAGCAGTTCTTC. The chain has TRBV15 and TRBJ2-1; 7 bases align to TRBD1. Germline-derived CDR1 and CDR2 are LNHNV and YYDKDF (reference sequence). CDR3 length: 18 amino acids. J lost 2 bases, V lost 0 bases, and 10 bases had no gene match.

This clone occurred a few times. The rearrangement uses TRBV27 and TRBJ2-7; 9 bases map to TRBD1. The germline gives CDR1 MNHEY, CDR2 SMNVEV (reference sequence). This CDR3 spans 13 amino acids. Trimming removed 6 bases from V and 2 bases from J; junction bases left unmatched: 2. This chain's CDR3 is CASRRTGAYEQYF. The DNA for the CDR3 is TGTGCCAGCAGGAGGACAGGGGCCTACGAGCAGTACTTC.

This clone occurred a few times. The chain employs TRBV6-6 and TRBJ2-3, with 9 positions matching TRBD1. Germline V gene data show CDR1 as MNHNY and CDR2 as SVGAGI (reference sequence). V was clipped by 5 bases and J by 6 bases; unmatched bases: 6. The CDR3 sequence is 14 residues long. The CDR3 DNA is TGTGCCAGCAGTCCCGGGACAGGGTTTGATACGCAGTATTTT. Translation: CASSPGTGFDTQYF.

V usage is TRBV9 and J usage is TRBJ1-2; no clear D. Germline V gene data show CDR1 as SGDLS and CDR2 as YYNGEE. This CDR3 spans 16 amino acids. Trimming took 0 bases from V and 4 from J, leaving 16 bases between them. The CDR3 sequence: CASSVESQASPYGYTF. CDR3 nucleotides: TGTGCCAGCAGCGTAGAGAGTCAGGCTTCTCCCTATGGCTACACCTTC.

The J gene is TRBJ2-1, the V gene TRBV6-1, with TRBD2 matching 7 bases. This CDR3 spans 15 amino acids. The ends lost 8 bases at V and 3 bases at J; junction bases unmatched: 10. The V gene's germline CDR1 is MNHNS and CDR2 SASEGT. In nucleotides, the CDR3 is TGTGCCAGCGGAAAGAGCGGGGAGGTCTACAATGAGCAGTTCTTC. This gives the protein CASGKSGEVYNEQFF.

The chain links TRBV28 to TRBJ2-2, with TRBD2 identical over 7 bases. V was clipped by 5 bases and J by 6 bases; unmatched bases: 6. The CDR3 consists of 14 residues. Germline V gene sequence: CDR1 MDHEN, CDR2 SYDVKM. CDR3 bases: TGTGCCAGCAGTCCTTTGGCGGGAGCCGGGGAGCTGTTTTTT. It specifies CASSPLAGAGELFF.